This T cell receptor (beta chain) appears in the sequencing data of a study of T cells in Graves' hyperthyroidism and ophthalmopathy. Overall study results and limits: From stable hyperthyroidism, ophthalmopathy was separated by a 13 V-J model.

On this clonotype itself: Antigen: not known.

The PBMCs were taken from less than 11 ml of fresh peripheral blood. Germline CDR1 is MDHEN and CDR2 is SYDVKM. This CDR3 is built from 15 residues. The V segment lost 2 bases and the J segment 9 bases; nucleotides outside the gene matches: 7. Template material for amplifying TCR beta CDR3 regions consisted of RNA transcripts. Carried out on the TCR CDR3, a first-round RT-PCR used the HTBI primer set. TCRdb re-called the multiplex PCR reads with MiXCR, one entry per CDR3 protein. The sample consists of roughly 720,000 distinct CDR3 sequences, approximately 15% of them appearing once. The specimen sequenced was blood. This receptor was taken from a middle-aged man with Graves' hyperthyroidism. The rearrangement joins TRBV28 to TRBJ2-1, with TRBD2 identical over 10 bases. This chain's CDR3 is CASSLPSGSIIEQFF. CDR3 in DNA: TGTGCCAGCAGTTTACCTAGCGGGAGTATAATTGAGCAGTTCTTC.